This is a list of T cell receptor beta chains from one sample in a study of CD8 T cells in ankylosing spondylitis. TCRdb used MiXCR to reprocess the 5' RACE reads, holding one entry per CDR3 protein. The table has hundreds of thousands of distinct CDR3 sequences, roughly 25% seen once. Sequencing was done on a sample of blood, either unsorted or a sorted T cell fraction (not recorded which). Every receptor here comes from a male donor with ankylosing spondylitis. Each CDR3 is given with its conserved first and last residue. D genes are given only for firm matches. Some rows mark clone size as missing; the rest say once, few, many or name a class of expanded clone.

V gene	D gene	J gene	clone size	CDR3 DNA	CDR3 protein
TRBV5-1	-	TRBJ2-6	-	TGCGCCAGCAGCTTGTCAGGGTTGGGGGCCAACGTCCTGACTTTC	CASSLSGLGANVLTF
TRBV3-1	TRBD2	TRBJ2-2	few	TGTGCCAGCAGCCAAGAACTAGCGGGAGTTGGCACCGGGGAGCTGTTTTTT	CASSQELAGVGTGELFF
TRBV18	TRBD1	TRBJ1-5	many	TGTGCCAGCCGGGGACAGCTTAATCAGCCCCAGCATTTT	CASRGQLNQPQHF
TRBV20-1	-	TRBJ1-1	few	TGCAGTGGGGGATCGGACCTCGACACTGAAGCTTTCTTT	CSGGSDLDTEAFF
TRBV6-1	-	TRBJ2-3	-	TGTGCCACGCACCGGGCGGGGCCCACAGATACGCAGTATTTT	CATHRAGPTDTQYF
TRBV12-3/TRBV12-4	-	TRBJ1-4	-	TGTGCCAGCAGTTTAGTGGGGATGAAACTGTTTTTT	CASSLVGMKLFF
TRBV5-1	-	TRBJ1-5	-	TGCGCCAGCAGCTTGTGGCCGGATAGCAATCAGCCCCAGCATTTT	CASSLWPDSNQPQHF
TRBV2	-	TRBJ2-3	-	TGTGCCAGCAACCCGAAGACAACGAGCACAGATACGCAGTATTTT	CASNPKTTSTDTQYF
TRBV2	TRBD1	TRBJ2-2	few	TGTGCCAGCAGTGAACGGGACAGGGGATTCACCGGGGAGCTGTTTTTT	CASSERDRGFTGELFF
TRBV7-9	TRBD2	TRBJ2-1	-	TGTGCCAGCAGCTTGGGACTAGCGGGAGGTGGGGATGAGCAGTTCTTC	CASSLGLAGGGDEQFF
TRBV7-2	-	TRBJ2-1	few	TGTGCCAGCACCCCCCGGGGGTGGAGTACGAATGAGCAGTTCTTC	CASTPRGWSTNEQFF
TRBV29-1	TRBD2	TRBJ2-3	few	TGCAGCGTTGAAGCTGGCGGGAGTAGAACAGATACGCAGTATTTT	CSVEAGGSRTDTQYF
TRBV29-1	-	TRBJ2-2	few	TGCAGCGGCCAGGGGGGGAACACCGGGGAGCTGTTTTTT	CSGQGGNTGELFF
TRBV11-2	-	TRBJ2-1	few	TGTGCCAGCAGCTTAGGCAGGTGGGGACATGAGCAGTTCTTC	CASSLGRWGHEQFF
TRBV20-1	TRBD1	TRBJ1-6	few	TGCAGTGCCAGACAGGGGCGGAATAATTCACCCCTCCACTTT	CSARQGRNNSPLHF